Below, 2 T cell receptor beta chains from the same sample are listed, as sequenced in a study of identical twins listed by TCRdb under 2016. Library prep was done by 5' RACE. The data were produced on an Illumina HiSeq 2000. The public reads were quality trimmed at Q25 with fastp and then assembled into clones with MiXCR by TCRdb, keeping productive beta chains. Here each entry gathers all rows of one CDR3 protein and keeps the most common genes and DNA. For this sample the table gives fewer than 550,000 distinct CDR3 sequences, of which 15% were detected only once. The ten biggest clones cover roughly 0.46% of the sample. These data were also filed under a second study, of yellow fever vaccine responses in identical twins.

The source material was CD4+ T cells sorted from blood. Receptors were obtained from a woman under 30 in good health.

This clonotype was detected only a few times. The J gene is TRBJ2-1, the V gene TRBV7-6; D possibly corresponds to TRBD1 (5 bases). The CDR3 is 12 amino acids. Germline CDR1 and CDR2: SGHVS and FNYEAQ. V was shortened by 1 base and J by 13 bases, with 11 bases between the two germline ends. The CDR3, as DNA: TGTGCCAGCAGCTTAGTGGGAAGGACACAGTTCTTC. This gives the protein CASSLVGRTQFF.

This chain uses TRBV5-1 with TRBJ1-6; TRBD1 matches at 9 bases. The germline gives CDR1 SGHRS, CDR2 YFSETQ. The J segment lost 9 bases and the V segment lost 1 base, leaving 5 bases of the junction unmatched. This CDR3 is 15 amino acids long. In nucleotides, the CDR3 is TGCGCCAGCAGCTTGTGGACAGGGGAGTCTTCACCCCTCCACTTT. Encoded protein: CASSLWTGESSPLHF.